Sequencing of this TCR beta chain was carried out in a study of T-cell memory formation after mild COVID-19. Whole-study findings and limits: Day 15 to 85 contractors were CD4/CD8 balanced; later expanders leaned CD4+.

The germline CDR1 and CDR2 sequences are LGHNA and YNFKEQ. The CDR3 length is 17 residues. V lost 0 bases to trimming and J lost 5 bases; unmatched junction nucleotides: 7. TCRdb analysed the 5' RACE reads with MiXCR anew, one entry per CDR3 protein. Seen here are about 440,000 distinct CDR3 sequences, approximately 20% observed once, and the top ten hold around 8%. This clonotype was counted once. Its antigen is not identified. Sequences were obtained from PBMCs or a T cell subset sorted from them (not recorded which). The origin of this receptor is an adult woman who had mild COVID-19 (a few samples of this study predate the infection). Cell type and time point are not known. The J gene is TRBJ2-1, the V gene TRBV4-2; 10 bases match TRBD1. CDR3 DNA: TGTGCCAGCAGCCAAGAACCAACCGGGACAGGGGACAATGAGCAGTTCTTC. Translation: CASSQEPTGTGDNEQFF.